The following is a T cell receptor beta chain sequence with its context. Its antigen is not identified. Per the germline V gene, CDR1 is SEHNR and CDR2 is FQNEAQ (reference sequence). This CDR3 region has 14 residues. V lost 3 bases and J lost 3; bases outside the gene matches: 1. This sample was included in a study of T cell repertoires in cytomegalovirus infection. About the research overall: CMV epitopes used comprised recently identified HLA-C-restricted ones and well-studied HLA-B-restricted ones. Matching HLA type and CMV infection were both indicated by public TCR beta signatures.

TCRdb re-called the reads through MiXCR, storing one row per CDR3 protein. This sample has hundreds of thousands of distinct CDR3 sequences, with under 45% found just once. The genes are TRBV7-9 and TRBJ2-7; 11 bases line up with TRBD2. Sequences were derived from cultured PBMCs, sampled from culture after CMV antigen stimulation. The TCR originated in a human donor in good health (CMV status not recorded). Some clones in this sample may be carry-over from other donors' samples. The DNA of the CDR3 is TGTGCCAGCAGCTTTAGCGGGGGGGACTACGAGCAGTACTTC. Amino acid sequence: CASSFSGGDYEQYF. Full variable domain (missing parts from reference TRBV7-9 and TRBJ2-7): DTGVSQNPRHKITKRGQNVTFRCDPISEHNRLYWYRQTLGQGPEFLTYFQNEAQLEKSRLLSDRFSAERPKGSFSTLEIQRTEQGDSAMYLCASSFSGGDYEQYFGPGTRLTVT.